This TCR beta chain is from a study of blood T cell repertoires in COVID-19. Looking at the study overall: The origin of the acute and convalescent COVID-19 samples was the United States, Italy and Spain.

Germline assignment: CDR1 LNHNV and CDR2 YYDKDF (reference sequence). Losses at the gene ends were 1 base for V and 3 bases for J; bases not matched to a gene: 15. This CDR3 region has 20 residues. Profiled with immunoSEQ multiplex PCR; TCRdb holds only in-frame clones, not every one. The data contain roughly 230,000 clones, around 89% of them singletons. This TCR was sampled from a man in his sixties or seventies with acute or convalescent COVID-19. This chain joins TRBV15 and TRBJ2-1; TRBD2 matches 10 bases. The material sequenced was peripheral blood. The chain's CDR3 is CATSRGGASGSSYYYNEQFF. As DNA, the CDR3 is TGTGCCACCAGCAGAGGAGGGGCTAGCGGGAGCTCCTACTACTACAATGAGCAGTTCTTC. Full variable domain (remainder filled in from reference TRBV15 and TRBJ2-1): DAMVIQNPRYQVTQFGKPVTLSCSQTLNHNVMYWYQQKSSQAPKLLFHYYDKDFNNEADTPDNFQSRRPNTSFCFLDIRSPGLGDTAMYLCATSRGGASGSSYYYNEQFFGPGTRLTVL.